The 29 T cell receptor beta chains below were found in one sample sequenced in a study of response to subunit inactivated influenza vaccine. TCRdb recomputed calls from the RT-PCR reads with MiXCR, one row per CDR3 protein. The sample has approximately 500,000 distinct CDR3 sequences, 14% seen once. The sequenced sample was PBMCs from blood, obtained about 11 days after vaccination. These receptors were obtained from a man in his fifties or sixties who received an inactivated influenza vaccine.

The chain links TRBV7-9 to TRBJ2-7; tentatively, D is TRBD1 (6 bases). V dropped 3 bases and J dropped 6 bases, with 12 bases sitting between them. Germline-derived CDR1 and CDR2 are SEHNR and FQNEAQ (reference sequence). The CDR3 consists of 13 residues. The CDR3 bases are TGTGCCAGCAGCTTGGGGACAACGGGCGAGCAGTACTTC. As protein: CASSLGTTGEQYF.

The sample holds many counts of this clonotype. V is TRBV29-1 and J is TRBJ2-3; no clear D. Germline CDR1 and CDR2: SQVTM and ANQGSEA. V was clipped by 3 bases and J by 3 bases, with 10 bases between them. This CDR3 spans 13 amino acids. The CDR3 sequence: CSVEVLGTDTQYF. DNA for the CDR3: TGCAGCGTTGAGGTGTTGGGGACAGATACGCAGTATTTT.

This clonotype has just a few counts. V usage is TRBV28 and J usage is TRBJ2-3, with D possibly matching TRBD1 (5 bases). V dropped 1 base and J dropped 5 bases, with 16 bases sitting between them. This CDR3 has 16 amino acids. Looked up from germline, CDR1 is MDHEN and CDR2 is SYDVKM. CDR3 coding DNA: TGTGCCAGCAGTTTATTTGGCAGGGTAGTAGGAGATACGCAGTATTTT. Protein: CASSLFGRVVGDTQYF. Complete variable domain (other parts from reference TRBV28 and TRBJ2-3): DVKVTQSSRYLVKRTGEKVFLECVQDMDHENMFWYRQDPGLGLRLIYFSYDVKMKEKGDIPEGYSVSREKKERFSLILESASTNQTSMYLCASSLFGRVVGDTQYFGPGTRLTVL.

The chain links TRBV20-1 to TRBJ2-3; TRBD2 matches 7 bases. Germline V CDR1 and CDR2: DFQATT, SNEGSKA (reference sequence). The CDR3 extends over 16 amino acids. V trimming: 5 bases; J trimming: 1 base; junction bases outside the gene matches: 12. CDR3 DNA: TGCAGTGCTCCGGGACTACCCGGCGGTGGCACAGATACGCAGTATTTT. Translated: CSAPGLPGGGTDTQYF.

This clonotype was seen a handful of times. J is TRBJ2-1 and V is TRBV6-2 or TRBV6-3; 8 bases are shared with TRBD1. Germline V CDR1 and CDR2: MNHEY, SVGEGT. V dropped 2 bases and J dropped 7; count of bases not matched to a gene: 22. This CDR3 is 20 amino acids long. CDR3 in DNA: TGTGCCAGCAGTTACCCCCGGGACAGGTCCGGTCAGAGGTCCCGAAATGAGCAGTTCTTC. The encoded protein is CASSYPRDRSGQRSRNEQFF.

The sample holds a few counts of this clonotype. The CDR3 DNA sequence: TGTGCCAGCAGCTTGTCGCGAAGCGGGAGGGCGGCCTACGAGCAGTACTTC. Translation gives CASSLSRSGRAAYEQYF. This rearrangement joins TRBV7-2 to TRBJ2-7, with 10 bases lining up with TRBD2. Per germline, CDR1 SGHTA and CDR2 FQGNSA. J gave up 2 bases and V 3 bases, and 10 bases lay outside the gene matches. The CDR3 runs 17 residues.

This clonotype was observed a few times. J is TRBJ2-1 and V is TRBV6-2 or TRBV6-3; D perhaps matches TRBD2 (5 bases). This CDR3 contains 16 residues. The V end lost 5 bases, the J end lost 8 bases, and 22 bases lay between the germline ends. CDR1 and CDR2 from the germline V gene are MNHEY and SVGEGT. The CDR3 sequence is CASSRRDFGVFHEQFF. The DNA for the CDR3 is TGTGCCAGCAGTAGACGGGATTTTGGTGTTTTCCATGAGCAGTTCTTC.

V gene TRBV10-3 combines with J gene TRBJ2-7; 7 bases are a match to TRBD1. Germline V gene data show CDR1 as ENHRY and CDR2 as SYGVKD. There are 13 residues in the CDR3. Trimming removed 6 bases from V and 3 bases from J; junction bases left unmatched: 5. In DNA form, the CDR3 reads TGTGCCATCAGACCGGGACAGAGCTACGAGCAGTACTTC. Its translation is CAIRPGQSYEQYF.

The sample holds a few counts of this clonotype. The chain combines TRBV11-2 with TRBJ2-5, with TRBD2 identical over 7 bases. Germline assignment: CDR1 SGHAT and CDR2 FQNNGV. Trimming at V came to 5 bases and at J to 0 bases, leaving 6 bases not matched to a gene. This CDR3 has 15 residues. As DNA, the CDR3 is TGTGCCAGCAGCCCTGGGACTATGTACCAAGAGACCCAGTACTTC. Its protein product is CASSPGTMYQETQYF.

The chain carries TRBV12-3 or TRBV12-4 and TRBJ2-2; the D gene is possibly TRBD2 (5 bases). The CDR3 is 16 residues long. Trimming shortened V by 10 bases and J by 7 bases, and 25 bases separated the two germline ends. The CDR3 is CAITKMGGQIGGELFF. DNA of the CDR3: TGTGCCATCACTAAAATGGGCGGGCAGATTGGCGGGGAGCTGTTTTTT.

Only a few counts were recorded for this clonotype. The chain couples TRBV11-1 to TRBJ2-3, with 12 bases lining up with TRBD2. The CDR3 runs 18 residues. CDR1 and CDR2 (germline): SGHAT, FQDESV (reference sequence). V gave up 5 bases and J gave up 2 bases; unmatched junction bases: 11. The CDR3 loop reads CASSPAPGLAGLTDTQYF. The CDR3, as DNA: TGTGCCAGCAGCCCAGCCCCGGGACTAGCGGGTCTCACAGATACGCAGTATTTT.

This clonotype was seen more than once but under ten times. CDR3 protein: CAWTSSGGELFF. Written as DNA, the CDR3 is TGTGCCTGGACTAGTTCGGGCGGGGAGCTGTTTTTT. This chain connects TRBV30 to TRBJ2-2, with D uncertain. Germline assignment: CDR1 GTSNPN and CDR2 SVGIG (reference sequence). Trimming left V 4 bases short and J 7 bases short, with 10 bases between. The CDR3 consists of 12 residues.

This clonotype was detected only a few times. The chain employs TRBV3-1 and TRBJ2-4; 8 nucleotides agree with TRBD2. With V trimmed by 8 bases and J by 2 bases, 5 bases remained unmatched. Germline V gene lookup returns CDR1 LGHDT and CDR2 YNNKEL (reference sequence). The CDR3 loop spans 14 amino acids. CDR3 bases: TGTGCCAGCGCCCTAGCGGGCTCCAAAAACATTCAGTACTTC. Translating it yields CASALAGSKNIQYF.

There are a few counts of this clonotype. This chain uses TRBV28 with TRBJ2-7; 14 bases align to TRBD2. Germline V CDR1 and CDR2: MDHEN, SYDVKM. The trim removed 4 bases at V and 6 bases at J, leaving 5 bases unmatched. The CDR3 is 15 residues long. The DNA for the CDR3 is TGTGCCAGCAGTTCCGGGACTAGCGGGAGTCCCGAGCAGTACTTC. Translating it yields CASSSGTSGSPEQYF.

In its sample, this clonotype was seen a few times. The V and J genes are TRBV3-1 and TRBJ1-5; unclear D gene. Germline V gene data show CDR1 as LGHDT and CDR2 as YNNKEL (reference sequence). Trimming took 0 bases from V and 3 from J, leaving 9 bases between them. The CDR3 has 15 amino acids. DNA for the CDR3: TGTGCCAGCAGCCAAGATTTTGGCATCAATCAGCCCCAGCATTTT. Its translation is CASSQDFGINQPQHF.

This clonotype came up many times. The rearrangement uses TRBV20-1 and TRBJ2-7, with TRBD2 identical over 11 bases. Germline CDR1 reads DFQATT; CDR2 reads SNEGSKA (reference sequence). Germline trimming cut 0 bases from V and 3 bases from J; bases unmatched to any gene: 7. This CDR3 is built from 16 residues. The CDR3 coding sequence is TGCAGTGCTAGAGACCCGCTTAGCGGGAGGGGCTACGAGCAGTACTTC. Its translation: CSARDPLSGRGYEQYF.

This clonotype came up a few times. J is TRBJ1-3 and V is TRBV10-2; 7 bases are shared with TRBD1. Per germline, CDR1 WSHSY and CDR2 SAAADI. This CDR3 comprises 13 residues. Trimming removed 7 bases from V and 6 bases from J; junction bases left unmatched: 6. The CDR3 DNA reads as TGCGCCAGCAAGACAGGGAAGGAAAACACCATATATTTT. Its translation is CASKTGKENTIYF.

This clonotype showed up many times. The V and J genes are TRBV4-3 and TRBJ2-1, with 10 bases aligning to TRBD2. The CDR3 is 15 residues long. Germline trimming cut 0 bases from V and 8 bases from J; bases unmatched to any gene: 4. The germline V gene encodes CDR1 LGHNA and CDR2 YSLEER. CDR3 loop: CASSQEAGGLHEQFF. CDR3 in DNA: TGCGCCAGCAGCCAAGAAGCGGGGGGGCTGCATGAGCAGTTCTTC.

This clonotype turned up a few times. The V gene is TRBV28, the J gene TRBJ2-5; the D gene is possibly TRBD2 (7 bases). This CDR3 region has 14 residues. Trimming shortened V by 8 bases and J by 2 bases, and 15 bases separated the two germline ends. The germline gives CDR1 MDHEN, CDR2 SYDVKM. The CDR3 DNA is TGTGCCAGCTATCCGGGGGGCCAACAAGAGACCCAGTACTTC. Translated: CASYPGGQQETQYF.

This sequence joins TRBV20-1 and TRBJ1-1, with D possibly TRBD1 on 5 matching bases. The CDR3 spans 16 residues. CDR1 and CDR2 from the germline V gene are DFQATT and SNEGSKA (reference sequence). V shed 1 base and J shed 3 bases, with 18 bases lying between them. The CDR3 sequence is CSARALAGLGDTEAFF. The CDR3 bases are TGCAGTGCTAGAGCCCTGGCCGGGTTGGGGGACACTGAAGCTTTCTTT.

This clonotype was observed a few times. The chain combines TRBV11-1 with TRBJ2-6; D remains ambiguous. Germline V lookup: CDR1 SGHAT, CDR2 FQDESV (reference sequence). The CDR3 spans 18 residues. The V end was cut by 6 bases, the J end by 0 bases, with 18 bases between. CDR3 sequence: CASRPTELDLSGANVLTF. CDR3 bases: TGTGCCAGCAGGCCCACGGAGCTGGACCTCTCTGGGGCCAACGTCCTGACTTTC.

Here the CDR3 reads CASSPGLAGGSYNEQFF. CDR3 coding DNA: TGTGCCAGCAGCCCGGGACTAGCGGGAGGCTCCTACAATGAGCAGTTCTTC. The J gene is TRBJ2-1, the V gene TRBV6-2 or TRBV6-3; 15 nucleotides agree with TRBD2. With 6 bases clipped from V and 0 bases from J, the junction kept 3 bases outside the gene matches. The CDR3 spans 17 residues. From germline, CDR1 is MNHEY and CDR2 SVGEGT.

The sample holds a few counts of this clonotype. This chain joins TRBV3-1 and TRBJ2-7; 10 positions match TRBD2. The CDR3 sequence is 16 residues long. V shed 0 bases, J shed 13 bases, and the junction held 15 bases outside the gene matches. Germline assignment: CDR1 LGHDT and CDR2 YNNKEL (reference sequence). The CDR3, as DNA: TGTGCCAGCAGCCAAGAGGTCCTAGCGGGGGCCCCACACAGCTACTTC. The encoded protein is CASSQEVLAGAPHSYF.

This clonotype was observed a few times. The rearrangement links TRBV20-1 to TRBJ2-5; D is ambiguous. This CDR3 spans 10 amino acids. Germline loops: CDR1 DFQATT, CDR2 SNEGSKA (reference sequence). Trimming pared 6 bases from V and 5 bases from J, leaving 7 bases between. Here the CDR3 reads CSASYETQYF. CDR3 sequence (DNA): TGCAGTGCCTCCTATGAGACCCAGTACTTC.

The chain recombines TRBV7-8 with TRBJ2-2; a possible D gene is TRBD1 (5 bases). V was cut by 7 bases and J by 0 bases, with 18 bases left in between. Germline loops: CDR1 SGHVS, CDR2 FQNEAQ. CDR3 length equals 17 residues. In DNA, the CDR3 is TGTGCCAGCAACCTCCCTAAGGACACCGCGAACACCGGGGAGCTGTTTTTT. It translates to CASNLPKDTANTGELFF.

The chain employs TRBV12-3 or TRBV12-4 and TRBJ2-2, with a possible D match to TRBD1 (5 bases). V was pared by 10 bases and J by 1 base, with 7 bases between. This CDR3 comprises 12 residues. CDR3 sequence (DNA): TGTGCCACCCAGGGGAACACCGGGGAGCTGTTTTTT. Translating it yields CATQGNTGELFF.

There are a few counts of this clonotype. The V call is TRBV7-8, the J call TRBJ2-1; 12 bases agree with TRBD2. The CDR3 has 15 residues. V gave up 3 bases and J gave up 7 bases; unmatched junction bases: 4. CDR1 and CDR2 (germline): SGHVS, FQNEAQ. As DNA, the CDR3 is TGTGCCAGCAGCTTTCTAGCGGGAGGGCAAAATGAGCAGTTCTTC. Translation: CASSFLAGGQNEQFF.

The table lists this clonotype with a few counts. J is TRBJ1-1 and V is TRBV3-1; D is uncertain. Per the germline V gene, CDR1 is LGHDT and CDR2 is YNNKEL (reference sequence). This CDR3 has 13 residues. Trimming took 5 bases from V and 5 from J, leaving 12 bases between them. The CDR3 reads CASSVYLGTEAFF. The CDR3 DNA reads TGTGCCAGCAGCGTCTACCTGGGAACTGAAGCTTTCTTT.

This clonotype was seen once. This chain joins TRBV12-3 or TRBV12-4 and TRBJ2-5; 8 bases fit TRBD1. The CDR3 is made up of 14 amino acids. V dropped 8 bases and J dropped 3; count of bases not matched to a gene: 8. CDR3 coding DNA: TGTGCCAGCGATGGACAGGGTGCGGAAGAGACCCAGTACTTC. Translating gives CASDGQGAEETQYF.